This paragraph covers one TCR beta chain sequence. The data were obtained in a study of blood T cell repertoires in COVID-19. Study information: Sources were T cells, B-cell-depleted T cells, or PBMCs; the material itself was cDNA or gDNA.

Trimming at V came to 4 bases and at J to 4 bases, leaving 6 bases not matched to a gene. The CDR3 is 14 residues long. Per the germline V gene, CDR1 is SGHAT and CDR2 is FQNNGV. Sequenced by immunoSEQ multiplex PCR; TCRdb stores in-frame clones only, minus some. The table includes some 270,000 clones, roughly 84% detected once. This clonotype was sampled from a human donor with COVID-19, enrolled during active disease. The donor label of this sample is uncertain. Source material: peripheral blood. The chain recombines TRBV11-2 with TRBJ1-2; TRBD1 matches at 7 bases. The CDR3 DNA reads TGTGCCAGCAGCTATTTAAGGACAGGCTATGGCTACACCTTC. It yields the protein CASSYLRTGYGYTF.